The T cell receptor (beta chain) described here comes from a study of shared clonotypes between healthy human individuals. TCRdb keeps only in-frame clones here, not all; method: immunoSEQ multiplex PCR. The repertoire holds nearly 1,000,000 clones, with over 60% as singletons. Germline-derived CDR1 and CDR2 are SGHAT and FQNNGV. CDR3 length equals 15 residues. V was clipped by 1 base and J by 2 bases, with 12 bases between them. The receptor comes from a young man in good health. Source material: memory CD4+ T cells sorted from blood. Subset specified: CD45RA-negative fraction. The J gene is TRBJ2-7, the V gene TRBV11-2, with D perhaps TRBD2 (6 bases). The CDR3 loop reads CASSLANGRTYEQYF. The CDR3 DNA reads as TGTGCCAGCAGCTTAGCGAATGGGAGGACCTACGAGCAGTACTTC.